A single sample gave rise to the 9 T cell receptor beta chains below, sequenced in a study of OX40 agonist ivuxolimab in advanced cancers. The library was obtained by the immunoSEQ multiplex PCR assay. The table was pulled from immuneACCESS by TCRdb, which kept in-frame rearrangements only. Such tables lose some clones; where checked, under half of the loss comes from unresolved V genes, and the rest has no known cause. This sample holds 98,000 or so clones; about 91% were observed only once. The top ten constitute about 0.3% of the sample. Material: CD4+ or CD8+ T cells sorted from blood, obtained in a trial of the OX40 agonist ivuxolimab. Every receptor here comes from an adult with an advanced solid tumor such as melanoma, head and neck, liver or kidney cancer.

The gene calls are TRBV6-6 and TRBJ2-7; D is possibly TRBD2 (6 bases). There are 15 residues in the CDR3. Between the trimmed V and J ends, which lost 7 bases and 4 bases, there was a span of 20 bases. Germline V CDR1 and CDR2: MNHNY, SVGAGI (reference sequence). CDR3 loop: CASTEGPQDYYEQYF. The CDR3 region has the DNA TGTGCCAGCACCGAGGGACCACAGGACTATTACGAGCAGTACTTC.

The chain combines TRBV6-5 with TRBJ2-7; 8 nucleotides align to TRBD1. V lost 6 bases and J lost 2; bases outside the gene matches: 9. Germline V gives CDR1 MNHEY, CDR2 SVGAGI. CDR3 length: 15 amino acids. The CDR3 region has the DNA TGTGCCAGCAGGCCAGGGGGCGAGGGGGCCTACGAGCAGTACTTC. Translation: CASRPGGEGAYEQYF.

The chain recombines TRBV7-2 with TRBJ1-3; no firm D call. Trimming removed 0 bases at V and 4 bases at J, with 19 bases between. Germline lookup yields CDR1 SGHTA and CDR2 FQGNSA. This CDR3 is 18 amino acids long. The CDR3 sequence: CASSLAAPHASSGNTIYF. CDR3 sequence (DNA): TGTGCCAGCAGCTTAGCGGCCCCACACGCGTCGTCAGGAAACACCATATATTTT.

This chain links TRBV19 with TRBJ1-4, with 7 bases that match TRBD1. Germline CDR1 reads LNHDA; CDR2 reads SQIVND (reference sequence). There are 14 residues in the CDR3. The trim removed 6 bases at V and 0 bases at J, leaving 1 base unmatched. The CDR3 sequence: CASRDRSTNEKLFF. The DNA of the CDR3 is TGTGCCAGTAGGGACAGGTCAACTAATGAAAAACTGTTTTTT.

This chain joins TRBV6-5 and TRBJ1-4; unclear D gene. Germline values: CDR1 MNHEY, CDR2 SVGAGI. Trimming took 0 bases from V and 4 from J, leaving 12 bases between them. The CDR3 is 16 residues long. CDR3 residues: CASSYSRARRNEKLFF. The CDR3 coding sequence is TGTGCCAGCAGTTACTCCCGAGCGCGACGTAATGAAAAACTGTTTTTT.

This rearrangement joins TRBV7-2 to TRBJ1-1; 7 nucleotides line up with TRBD1. Germline loops: CDR1 SGHTA, CDR2 FQGNSA. The V segment lost 5 bases and the J segment 3 bases; nucleotides outside the gene matches: 6. The CDR3 runs 14 residues. This chain's CDR3 is CASSQPGGDTEAFF. The CDR3 DNA follows: TGTGCCAGCAGCCAGCCAGGGGGTGACACTGAAGCTTTCTTT.

The table lists this clone with a count of one. V and J are TRBV4-1 and TRBJ2-7; 8 bases are shared with TRBD2. V lost 4 bases, J lost 1 base, and 12 bases stayed unmatched. Germline V gene data show CDR1 as MGHRA and CDR2 as YSYEKL. The CDR3 has 17 residues. In DNA, the CDR3 is TGCGCCAGCAGCCCAGGCGAATCGACTAGCGAATCCTACGAGCAGTACTTC. This sequence encodes CASSPGESTSESYEQYF.

The chain links TRBV13 to TRBJ2-2; 8 bases line up with TRBD1. The CDR3 loop spans 15 amino acids. Germline V gene sequence: CDR1 PRHDT, CDR2 FYEKMQ (reference sequence). V lost 5 bases, J lost 5 bases, and 7 bases stayed unmatched. Here the CDR3 reads CASSTRTGRTGELFF. The CDR3 bases are TGTGCCAGCAGCACAAGGACAGGGAGAACCGGGGAGCTGTTTTTT.

This chain connects TRBV14 to TRBJ2-1; 8 bases are shared with TRBD1. CDR3 size: 15 residues. The ends lost 2 bases at V and 1 base at J; junction bases unmatched: 1. CDR1 and CDR2 (germline): SGHDN, FVKESK. CDR3 in amino acids: CASSQQGASYNEQFF. Written as DNA, the CDR3 is TGTGCCAGCAGCCAACAGGGGGCTTCCTACAATGAGCAGTTCTTC.